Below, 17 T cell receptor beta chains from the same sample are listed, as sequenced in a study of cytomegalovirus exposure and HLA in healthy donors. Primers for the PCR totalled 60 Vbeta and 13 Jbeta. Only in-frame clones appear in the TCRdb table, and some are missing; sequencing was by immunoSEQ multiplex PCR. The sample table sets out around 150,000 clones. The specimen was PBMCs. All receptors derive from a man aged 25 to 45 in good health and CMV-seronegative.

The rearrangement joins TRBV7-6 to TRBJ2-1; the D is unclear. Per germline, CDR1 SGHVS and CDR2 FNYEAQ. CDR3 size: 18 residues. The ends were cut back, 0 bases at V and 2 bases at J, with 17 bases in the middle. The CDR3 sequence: CASSLADTAQSPYNEQFF. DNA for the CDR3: TGTGCCAGCAGCTTAGCTGACACAGCCCAGTCTCCCTACAATGAGCAGTTCTTC.

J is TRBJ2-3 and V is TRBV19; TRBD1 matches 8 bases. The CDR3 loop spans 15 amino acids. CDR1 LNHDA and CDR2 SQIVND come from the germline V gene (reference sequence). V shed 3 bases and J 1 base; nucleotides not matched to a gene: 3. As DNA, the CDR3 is TGTGCCAGTAGTATCGACAGGGGTGGCACAGATACGCAGTATTTT. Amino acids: CASSIDRGGTDTQYF.

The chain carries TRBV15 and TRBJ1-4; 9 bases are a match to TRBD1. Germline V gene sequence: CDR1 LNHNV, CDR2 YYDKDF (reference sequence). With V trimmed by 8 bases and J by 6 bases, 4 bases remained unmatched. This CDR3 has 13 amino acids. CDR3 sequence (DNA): TGTGCCACCGGACGGGACAGGGATGAAAAACTGTTTTTT. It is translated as CATGRDRDEKLFF.

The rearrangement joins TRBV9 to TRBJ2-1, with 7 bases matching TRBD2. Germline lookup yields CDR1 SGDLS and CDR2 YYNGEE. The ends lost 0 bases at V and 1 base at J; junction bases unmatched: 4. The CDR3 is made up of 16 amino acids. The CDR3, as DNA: TGTGCCAGCAGCGTAGGCGGCGGGAGTTCCTACAATGAGCAGTTCTTC. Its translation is CASSVGGGSSYNEQFF.

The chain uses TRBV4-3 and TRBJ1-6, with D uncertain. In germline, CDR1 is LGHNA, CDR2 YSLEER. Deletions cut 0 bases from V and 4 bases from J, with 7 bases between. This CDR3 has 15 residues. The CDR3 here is CASSQDTQYNSPLHF. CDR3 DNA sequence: TGCGCCAGCAGCCAAGATACACAGTATAATTCACCCCTCCACTTT.

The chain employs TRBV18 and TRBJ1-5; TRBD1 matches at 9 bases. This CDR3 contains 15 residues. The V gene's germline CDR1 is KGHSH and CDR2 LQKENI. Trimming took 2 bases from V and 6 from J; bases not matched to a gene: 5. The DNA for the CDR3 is TGTGCCAGCTCACCAAGGACAGGGGACAGTCAGCCCCAGCATTTT. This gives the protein CASSPRTGDSQPQHF.

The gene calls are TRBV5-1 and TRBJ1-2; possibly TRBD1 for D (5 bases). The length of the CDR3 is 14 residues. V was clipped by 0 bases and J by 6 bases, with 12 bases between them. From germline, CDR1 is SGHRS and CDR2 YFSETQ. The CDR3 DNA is TGCGCCAGCAGCTTGGAAGGGGAACTCAATGGCTACACCTTC. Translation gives CASSLEGELNGYTF.

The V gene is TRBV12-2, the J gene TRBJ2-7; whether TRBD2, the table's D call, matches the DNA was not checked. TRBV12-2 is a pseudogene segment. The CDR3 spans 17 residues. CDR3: CASRLTSRVTSEDEQYF. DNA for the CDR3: TGTGCAAGTCGCTTAACTTCGCGGGTGACTAGCGAGGACGAGCAGTACTTC.

Here the CDR3 DNA reads TGTGCCAGCAGCTCGGGGAACACCGGGGAGCTGTTTTTT. Residues: CASSSGNTGELFF. The chain joins TRBV7-9 to TRBJ2-2; D ambiguous. The CDR3 totals 13 residues. Germline CDR1 and CDR2: SEHNR and FQNEAQ (reference sequence). V was clipped by 4 bases and J by 1 base, with 4 bases between them.

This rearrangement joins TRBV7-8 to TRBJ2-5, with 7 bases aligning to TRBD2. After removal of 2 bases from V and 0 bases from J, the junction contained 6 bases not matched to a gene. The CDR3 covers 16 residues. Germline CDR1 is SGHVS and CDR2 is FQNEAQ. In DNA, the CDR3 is TGTGCCAGCAGCTTAAACGGGGGGTGGAACCAAGAGACCCAGTACTTC. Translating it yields CASSLNGGWNQETQYF.

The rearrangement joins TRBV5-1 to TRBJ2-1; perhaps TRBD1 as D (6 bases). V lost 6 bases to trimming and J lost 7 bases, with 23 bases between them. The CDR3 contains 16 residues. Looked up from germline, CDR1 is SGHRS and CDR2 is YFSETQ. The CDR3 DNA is TGCGCCAGCACCCTGATCCCAGGGGCCTCTGGGAATGAGCAGTTCTTC. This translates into CASTLIPGASGNEQFF. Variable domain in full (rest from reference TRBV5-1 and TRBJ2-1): KAGVTQTPRYLIKTRGQQVTLSCSPISGHRSVSWYQQTPGQGLQFLFEYFSETQRNKGNFPGRFSGRQFSNSRSEMNVSTLELGDSALYLCASTLIPGASGNEQFFGPGTRLTVL.

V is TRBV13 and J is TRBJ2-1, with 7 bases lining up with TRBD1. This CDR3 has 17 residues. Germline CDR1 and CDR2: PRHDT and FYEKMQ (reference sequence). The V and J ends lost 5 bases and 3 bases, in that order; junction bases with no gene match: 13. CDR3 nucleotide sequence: TGTGCCAGCAGCCCGTTTACAGGGGCACCTTTCTACAATGAGCAGTTCTTC. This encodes CASSPFTGAPFYNEQFF.

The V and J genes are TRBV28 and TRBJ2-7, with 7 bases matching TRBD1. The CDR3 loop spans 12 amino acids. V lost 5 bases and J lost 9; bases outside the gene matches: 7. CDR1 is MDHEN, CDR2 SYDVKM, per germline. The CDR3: CASSTTHRGQYF. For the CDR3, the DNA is TGTGCCAGCAGTACAACCCACAGGGGGCAGTACTTC.

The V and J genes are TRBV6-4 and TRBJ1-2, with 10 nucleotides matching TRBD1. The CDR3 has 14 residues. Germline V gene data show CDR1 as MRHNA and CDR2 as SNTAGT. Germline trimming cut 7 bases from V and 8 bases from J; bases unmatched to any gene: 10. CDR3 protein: CASKPGQGIDGYTF. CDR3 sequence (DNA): TGTGCCAGCAAGCCGGGACAGGGGATCGACGGCTACACCTTC.

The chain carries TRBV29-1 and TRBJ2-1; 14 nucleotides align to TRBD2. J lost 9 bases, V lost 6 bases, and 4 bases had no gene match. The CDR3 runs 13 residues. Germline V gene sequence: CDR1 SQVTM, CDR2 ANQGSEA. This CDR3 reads CSVTSGRGAEQFF. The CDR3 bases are TGCAGCGTGACTAGCGGGAGGGGGGCTGAGCAGTTCTTC.

CDR3 in amino acids: CSASGSAYEQYF. CDR3 bases: TGCAGCGCCTCGGGGTCCGCCTACGAGCAGTACTTC. The genes are TRBV29-1 and TRBJ2-7; possibly TRBD2 for D (5 bases). Germline V gene sequence: CDR1 SQVTM, CDR2 ANQGSEA. V lost 7 bases, J lost 2 bases, and 12 bases lay in between. The CDR3 is 12 residues long.

The CDR3 here is CASSRTSGTRDTQYF. The CDR3 nucleotides read TGCGCCAGCAGCCGGACTAGCGGGACACGAGATACGCAGTATTTT. The chain carries TRBV5-1 and TRBJ2-3, with TRBD2 identical over 12 bases. Looked up from germline, CDR1 is SGHRS and CDR2 is YFSETQ. V lost 4 bases to trimming and J lost 5 bases; unmatched junction nucleotides: 5. The CDR3 is made up of 15 amino acids.